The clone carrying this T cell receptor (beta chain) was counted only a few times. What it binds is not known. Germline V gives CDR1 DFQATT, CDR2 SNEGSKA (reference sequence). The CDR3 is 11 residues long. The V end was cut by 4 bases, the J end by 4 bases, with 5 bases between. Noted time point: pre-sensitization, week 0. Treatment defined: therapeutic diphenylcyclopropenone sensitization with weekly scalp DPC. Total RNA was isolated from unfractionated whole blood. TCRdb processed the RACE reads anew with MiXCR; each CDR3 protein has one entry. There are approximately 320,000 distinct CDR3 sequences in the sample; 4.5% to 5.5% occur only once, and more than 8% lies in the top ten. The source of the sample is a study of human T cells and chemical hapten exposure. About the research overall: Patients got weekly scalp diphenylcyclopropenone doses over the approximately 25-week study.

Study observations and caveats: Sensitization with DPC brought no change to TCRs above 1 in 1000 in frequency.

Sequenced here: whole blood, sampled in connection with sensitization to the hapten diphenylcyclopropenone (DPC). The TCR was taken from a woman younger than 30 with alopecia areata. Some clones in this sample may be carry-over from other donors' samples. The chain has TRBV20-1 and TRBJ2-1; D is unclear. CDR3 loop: CSANDYNEQFF. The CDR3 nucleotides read TGCAGTGCTAACGATTACAATGAGCAGTTCTTC.